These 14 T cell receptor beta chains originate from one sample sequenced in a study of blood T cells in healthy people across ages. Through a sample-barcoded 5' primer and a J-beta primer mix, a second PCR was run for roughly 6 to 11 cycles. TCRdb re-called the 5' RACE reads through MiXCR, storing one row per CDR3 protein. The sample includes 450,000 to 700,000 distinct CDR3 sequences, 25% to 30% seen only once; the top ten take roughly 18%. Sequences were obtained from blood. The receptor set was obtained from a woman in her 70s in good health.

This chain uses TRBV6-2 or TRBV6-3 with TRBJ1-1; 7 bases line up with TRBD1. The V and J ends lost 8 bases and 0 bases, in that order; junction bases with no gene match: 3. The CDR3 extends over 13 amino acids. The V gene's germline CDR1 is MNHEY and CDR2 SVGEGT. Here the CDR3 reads CASSDRVNTEAFF. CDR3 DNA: TGTGCCAGCTCCGACAGGGTGAACACTGAAGCTTTCTTT.

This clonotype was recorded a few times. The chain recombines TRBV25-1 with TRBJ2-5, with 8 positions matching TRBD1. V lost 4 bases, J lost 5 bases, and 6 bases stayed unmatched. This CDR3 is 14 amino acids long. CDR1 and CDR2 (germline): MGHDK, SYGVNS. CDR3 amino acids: CASSVDREGETQYF. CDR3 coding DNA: TGTGCCAGCAGTGTGGACAGGGAAGGGGAGACCCAGTACTTC.

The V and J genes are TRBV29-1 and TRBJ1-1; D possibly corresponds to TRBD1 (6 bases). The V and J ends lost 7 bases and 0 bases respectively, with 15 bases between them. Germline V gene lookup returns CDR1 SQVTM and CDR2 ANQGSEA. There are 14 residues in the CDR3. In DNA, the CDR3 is TGCAGCGGCGCCAGGGGTTTAATGAACACTGAAGCTTTCTTT. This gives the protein CSGARGLMNTEAFF.

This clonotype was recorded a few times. Here the CDR3 reads CASSARDSKLAKNIQYF. In DNA, the CDR3 is TGTGCCAGCAGCGCCCGGGACAGCAAGCTAGCCAAAAACATTCAGTACTTC. This chain joins TRBV3-1 and TRBJ2-4; 7 bases line up with TRBD1. The V and J ends lost 5 bases and 0 bases, in that order; junction bases with no gene match: 10. Germline CDR1 is LGHDT and CDR2 is YNNKEL (reference sequence). CDR3 length: 17 residues. Drawing the rest from reference TRBV3-1 and TRBJ2-4, the complete variable domain is DTAVSQTPKYLVTQMGNDKSIKCEQNLGHDTMYWYKQDSKKFLKIMFSYNNKELIINETVPNRFSPKSPDKAHLNLHINSLELGDSAVYFCASSARDSKLAKNIQYFGAGTRLSVL.

CDR3 nucleotide sequence: TGCGCCAGCAGCTTGCGGGACATAGCCTACAATGAGCAGTTCTTC. Translated: CASSLRDIAYNEQFF. The V call is TRBV5-1, the J call TRBJ2-1; tentative D call: TRBD1 (6 bases). From germline, CDR1 is SGHRS and CDR2 YFSETQ. V lost 1 base to trimming and J lost 2 bases, with 10 bases between them. The CDR3 sequence is 15 residues long.

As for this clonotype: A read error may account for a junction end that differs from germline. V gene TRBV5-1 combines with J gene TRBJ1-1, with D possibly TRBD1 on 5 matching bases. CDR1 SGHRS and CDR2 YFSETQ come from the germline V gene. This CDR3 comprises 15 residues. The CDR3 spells CASSQTRGGITKAFF. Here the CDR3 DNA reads TGCGCCAGCAGCCAAACGAGGGGAGGCATCACTAAAGCTTTCTTT.

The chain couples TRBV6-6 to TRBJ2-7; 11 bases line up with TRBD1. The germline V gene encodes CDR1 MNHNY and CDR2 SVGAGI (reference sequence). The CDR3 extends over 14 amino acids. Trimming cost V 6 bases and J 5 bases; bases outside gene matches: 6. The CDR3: CASSQGQGGHEQYF. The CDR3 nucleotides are TGTGCCAGCAGCCAGGGACAGGGGGGACACGAGCAGTACTTC.

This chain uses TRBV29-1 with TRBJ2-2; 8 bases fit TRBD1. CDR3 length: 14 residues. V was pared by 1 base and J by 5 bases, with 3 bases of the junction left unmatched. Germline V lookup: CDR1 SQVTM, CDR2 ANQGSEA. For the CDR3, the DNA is TGCAGCGTTGAAGGGACAGGGTTTACCGGGGAGCTGTTTTTT. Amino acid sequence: CSVEGTGFTGELFF.

CDR3 sequence: CASSLLAGPNTEAFF. The CDR3 DNA reads TGTGCCAGCAGCTTACTGGCAGGGCCGAACACTGAAGCTTTCTTT. The chain uses TRBV7-3 and TRBJ1-1; D possibly corresponds to TRBD1 (5 bases). The CDR3 has 15 residues. Looked up from germline, CDR1 is SGHTA and CDR2 is FQGTGA. The V gene lost 2 bases and the J gene lost 1 base, with 11 bases spanning the gap. Full variable domain (remainder filled in from reference TRBV7-3 and TRBJ1-1): GAGVSQTPSNKVTEKGKYVELRCDPISGHTALYWYRQSLGQGPEFLIYFQGTGAADDSGLPNDRFFAVRPEGSVSTLKIQRTERGDSAVYLCASSLLAGPNTEAFFGQGTRLTVV.

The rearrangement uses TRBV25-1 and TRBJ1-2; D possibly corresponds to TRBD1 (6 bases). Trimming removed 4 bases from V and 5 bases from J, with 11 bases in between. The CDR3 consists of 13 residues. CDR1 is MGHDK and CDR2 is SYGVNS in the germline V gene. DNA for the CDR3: TGTGCCAGCAGTGCCCGTGGGACATATGGCTACACCTTC. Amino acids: CASSARGTYGYTF.

CDR3 DNA: TGTGCCACCAGCAGAGATGTCTGGCGGGGTTCGACAGATACGCAGTATTTT. Amino acids: CATSRDVWRGSTDTQYF. The gene calls are TRBV15 and TRBJ2-3, with D possibly TRBD2 on 6 matching bases. The CDR3 is made up of 17 amino acids. Trimming shortened V by 0 bases and J by 3 bases, and 16 bases separated the two germline ends. Per the germline V gene, CDR1 is LNHNV and CDR2 is YYDKDF (reference sequence).

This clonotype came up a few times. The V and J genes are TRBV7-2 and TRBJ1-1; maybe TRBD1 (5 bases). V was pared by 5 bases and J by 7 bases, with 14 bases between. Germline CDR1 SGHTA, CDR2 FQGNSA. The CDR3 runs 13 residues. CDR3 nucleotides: TGTGCCAGCAGCCGGGGGGGGAGGGTTGAAGCTTTCTTT. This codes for CASSRGGRVEAFF.

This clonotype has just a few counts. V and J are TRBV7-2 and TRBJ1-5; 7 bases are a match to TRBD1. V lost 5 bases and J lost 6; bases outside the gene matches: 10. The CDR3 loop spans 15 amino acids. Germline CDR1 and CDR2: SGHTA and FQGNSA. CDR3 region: CASSPSQGETQPQHF. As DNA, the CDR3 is TGTGCCAGCAGCCCTAGCCAGGGGGAGACTCAGCCCCAGCATTTT.

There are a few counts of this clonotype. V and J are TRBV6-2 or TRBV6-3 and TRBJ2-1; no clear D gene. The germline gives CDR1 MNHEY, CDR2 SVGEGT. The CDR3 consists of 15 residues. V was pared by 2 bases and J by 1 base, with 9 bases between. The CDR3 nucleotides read TGTGCCAGCAGTTACGGAGTGCGGTCCTACAATGAGCAGTTCTTC. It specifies CASSYGVRSYNEQFF.